The entry below describes one TCR beta chain. The antigen is not known. The germline V gene encodes CDR1 MGHRA and CDR2 YSYEKL. This CDR3 spans 15 amino acids. The sample is drawn from a study of CXCR3-negative and CXCR3-positive naive CD8 T cells. Study-wide results and caveats: Naive cells, whether CXCR3-negative or CXCR3-positive, had similar TRBV-TRBJ usage, while memory cells differed. After cryopreservation, CXCR3 expression dropped partially; most assays used fresh PBMCs. TRB CDR3 properties served as the basis for inferring TCR strength, and surface CD5 was comparable between naive subsets. Greater hydrophobicity was found in TRB CDR3s of CXCR3-positive naive cells than of CXCR3-negative naive cells.

The authors prepared UMI-labeled TRB cDNA libraries by 5' RACE. TCRdb reprocessed the 5' RACE reads; each CDR3 protein has one entry and no DNA is given. The data show tens of thousands of distinct CDR3 sequences, and the top ten clones hold 1.5%. Sequenced input: naive CXCR3- CD8+ T cells from blood. This sample's subset: CD45RO-CCR7+CD27+CD95- naive CD8+ T cells lacking CXCR3 (TNR3-). The gene calls are TRBV4-1 and TRBJ2-3; the D call of TRBD1 rests on TCRdb alone, since no DNA is present to check it. This clonotype was sampled from a human donor in good health. Some clones in this sample may be carry-over from other donors' samples. Here the CDR3 reads CASSSGRGVADTQYF.